The present entry profiles one TCR beta chain with its context. Antigen specificity is unknown. This sample was included in a study of T cell responses to AZD1222 COVID-19 vaccine. General observations from the study: Baseline antibody screening turned up just a handful of seropositive AZD1222 recipients. Regions 160-218 and 743-854 dominated among vaccine-associated CD4 TCRs spanning spike.

Generated by immunoSEQ multiplex PCR, the TCRdb table keeps only in-frame clones and is missing some. The table shows roughly 150,000 clones, with 90% to 95% occurring only once. This CDR3 spans 17 amino acids. The ends lost 2 bases at V and 9 bases at J; junction bases unmatched: 11. Germline V gene data show CDR1 as SGHTA and CDR2 as FQGNSA. The rearrangement links TRBV7-2 to TRBJ1-6, with TRBD1 matching over 9 bases. Source: peripheral blood, taken on day 0 of AZD1222 vaccination. This TCR derives from an adult in good health. The CDR3 nucleotides are TGTGCCAGCAGCTTAACATCCGGGACAGGGTCCCGTTCACCCCTCCACTTT. Its protein product is CASSLTSGTGSRSPLHF.